The 22 T cell receptor beta chains presented below share a single source sample, sequenced in a study of shared clonotypes between healthy human individuals. Here immunoSEQ multiplex PCR was the method, and the copy in TCRdb shows in-frame clones only, minus some. The sample lists 2 million to 2.5 million clones, 90% to 95% occurring once. Source material: naive CD4+ T cells sorted from blood. The subset denotes: CD45RA+ positively selected. The receptor set was obtained from a man between 18 and 35 years old in good health.

The CDR3 DNA reads TGCGCCAGCAGCCAAGATTCGGGAGGGCCAGATACGCAGTATTTT. It translates to CASSQDSGGPDTQYF. The chain has TRBV4-3 and TRBJ2-3, with 8 positions matching TRBD2. The CDR3 sequence is 15 residues long. V shed 0 bases and J 4 bases; nucleotides not matched to a gene: 3. Germline CDR1 is LGHNA and CDR2 is YSLEER.

The chain employs TRBV6-6 and TRBJ1-4, with a tentative D call TRBD1 (6 bases). V was cut by 4 bases and J by 4 bases, with 10 bases left in between. Germline V CDR1 and CDR2: MNHNY, SVGAGI (reference sequence). The length of the CDR3 is 14 residues. CDR3 in amino acids: CASSFGQNNEKLFF. The CDR3 DNA reads TGTGCCAGCAGTTTTGGACAGAATAATGAAAAACTGTTTTTT.

The chain links TRBV19 to TRBJ2-7; 11 nucleotides agree with TRBD2. J was trimmed by 2 bases and V by 4 bases; bases with no gene match: 7. Germline loops: CDR1 LNHDA, CDR2 SQIVND (reference sequence). This CDR3 spans 16 amino acids. The CDR3 DNA is TGTGCCAGTAGTAGATTAGCGGGAGGGTTGACCTACGAGCAGTACTTC. Translated, it gives CASSRLAGGLTYEQYF.

Of note for this clone: A much larger clone lies one base from this, so it may be a read error. The sample contains more than one DNA sequence encoding this CDR3. The rearrangement uses TRBV6-1 and TRBJ2-7; D not certain. The CDR3 spans 11 residues. Trimming removed 5 bases at V and 2 bases at J, with 4 bases between. Germline lookup yields CDR1 MNHNS and CDR2 SASEGT. The CDR3 region is CASSRTYEQYF. CDR3 bases: TGTGCCAGCAGTCGGACCTACGAGCAGTACTTC.

This rearrangement joins TRBV18 to TRBJ2-1; the match to TRBD1 covers 8 bases. With 4 bases clipped from V and 7 bases from J, the junction kept 3 bases outside the gene matches. The CDR3 covers 13 residues. CDR1 is KGHSH and CDR2 is LQKENI in the germline V gene. CDR3 DNA sequence: TGTGCCAGCTCACTCGGACAGGGAAATGAGCAGTTCTTC. Protein: CASSLGQGNEQFF. Combining the CDR3 with reference TRBV18 and TRBJ2-1 gives the whole variable domain NAGVMQNPRHLVRRRGQEARLRCSPMKGHSHVYWYRQLPEEGLKFMVYLQKENIIDESGMPKERFSAEFPKEGPSILRIQQVVRGDSAAYFCASSLGQGNEQFFGPGTRLTVL.

The chain carries TRBV2 and TRBJ2-3; TRBD1 agrees at 11 bases. The CDR3 covers 15 residues. CDR1 is SNHLY and CDR2 is FYNNEI in the germline V gene. Losses at the gene ends were 4 bases for V and 7 bases for J; bases not matched to a gene: 7. The chain's CDR3 is CASSVSGTGGYTQYF. The CDR3 DNA reads TGTGCCAGCAGTGTATCCGGGACAGGGGGATATACGCAGTATTTT.

The V and J genes are TRBV5-4 and TRBJ2-5; TRBD2 matches at 11 bases. The J segment lost 2 bases and the V segment lost 4 bases, leaving 4 bases of the junction unmatched. The CDR3 length is 15 residues. The germline V gene has CDR1 SGHNT and CDR2 YYREEE (reference sequence). This CDR3 is CASSLAGGNQETQYF. CDR3 coding DNA: TGTGCCAGCAGCCTAGCGGGGGGAAATCAAGAGACCCAGTACTTC.

V usage is TRBV7-9 and J usage is TRBJ1-2; D ambiguous. The CDR3 loop spans 15 amino acids. In germline, CDR1 is SEHNR, CDR2 FQNEAQ (reference sequence). The V end lost 4 bases, the J end lost 4 bases, and 16 bases lay between the germline ends. The CDR3 DNA reads TGTGCCAGCAGCTGGTCCCAAGGGATTGGCTATGGCTACACCTTC. As protein: CASSWSQGIGYGYTF.

This rearrangement joins TRBV5-6 to TRBJ1-3, with D possibly matching TRBD1 (5 bases). The CDR3 has 16 amino acids. The V end was cut by 1 base, the J end by 2 bases, with 13 bases between. CDR1 and CDR2 from the germline V gene are SGHDT and YYEEEE. The DNA for the CDR3 is TGTGCCAGCAGCTTGCGGGGCCTCGGAACTGGAAACACCATATATTTT. Translation gives CASSLRGLGTGNTIYF.

CDR3 nucleotide sequence: TGTGCCAGCAGTTCGCCGCCGGTCCAAGAGACCCAGTACTTC. Its translation is CASSSPPVQETQYF. The rearrangement joins TRBV6-6 to TRBJ2-5, with D uncertain. CDR1 and CDR2 from the germline V gene are MNHNY and SVGAGI (reference sequence). The CDR3 is 14 residues long. V dropped 4 bases and J dropped 1 base, with 10 bases sitting between them.

This chain uses TRBV4-2 with TRBJ2-3, with 7 bases fitting TRBD1. V gave up 1 base and J gave up 4 bases; unmatched junction bases: 5. The CDR3 runs 15 residues. Per the germline V gene, CDR1 is LGHNA and CDR2 is YNFKEQ. The CDR3 DNA sequence: TGTGCCAGCAGCCAAGCAGGGGGTGCCCCAGATACGCAGTATTTT. It yields the protein CASSQAGGAPDTQYF.

This clone appeared once. The chain links TRBV5-1 to TRBJ2-1, with D uncertain. CDR1 is SGHRS, CDR2 YFSETQ, per germline. The CDR3 totals 16 residues. Trimming took off 0 bases at V and 0 bases at J, with 10 bases between the two ends. The CDR3 loop is CASSLVRPGSYNEQFF. For the CDR3, the DNA is TGCGCCAGCAGCTTGGTCAGACCAGGCTCCTACAATGAGCAGTTCTTC.

V is TRBV2 and J is TRBJ2-3; 8 nucleotides agree with TRBD2. V was clipped by 2 bases and J by 2 bases; unmatched bases: 3. The CDR3 is 15 residues long. The germline V gene encodes CDR1 SNHLY and CDR2 FYNNEI. CDR3: CASSETGGPTDTQYF. DNA for the CDR3: TGTGCCAGCAGTGAAACGGGGGGGCCCACAGATACGCAGTATTTT.

The chain joins TRBV6-1 to TRBJ1-1; D uncertain. Trimming left V 4 bases short and J 13 bases short, with 13 bases between. Germline V gene data show CDR1 as MNHNS and CDR2 as SASEGT. CDR3 length equals 11 residues. This CDR3 reads CASSGALRVFF. In DNA, the CDR3 is TGTGCCAGCAGTGGAGCCCTTCGTGTTTTCTTT.

This clone was detected once. The chain combines TRBV30 with TRBJ1-6; 8 bases align to TRBD1. Germline V gene sequence: CDR1 GTSNPN, CDR2 SVGIG (reference sequence). The CDR3 covers 15 residues. The ends lost 4 bases at V and 12 bases at J; junction bases unmatched: 14. The CDR3 nucleotides are TGTGCCTGGACCCCGGCGGACAGGGACCAGGGACCCCTCCACTTT. Translation: CAWTPADRDQGPLHF.

The chain couples TRBV29-1 to TRBJ2-5; D might be TRBD1 or TRBD2, each matching 6 bases. Trimming took 7 bases from V and 5 from J, leaving 17 bases between them. The CDR3 is 13 residues long. CDR1 and CDR2 (germline): SQVTM, ANQGSEA. The CDR3 DNA sequence: TGCAGCGGGTGCCGGGGGCTGGGGGAGACCCAGTACTTC. Amino acid sequence: CSGCRGLGETQYF.

V and J are TRBV13 and TRBJ1-1; D gene uncertain. Trimming shortened V by 6 bases and J by 2 bases, and 10 bases separated the two germline ends. The CDR3 sequence is 13 residues long. Germline CDR1 reads PRHDT; CDR2 reads FYEKMQ (reference sequence). The CDR3 DNA follows: TGTGCCAGCAGTACCGCCGGTAACACTGAAGCTTTCTTT. Translation: CASSTAGNTEAFF.

On this clone itself: The same CDR3 can be traced to other DNA sequences in this sample. The rearrangement joins TRBV7-2 to TRBJ1-2; 8 positions agree with TRBD1. The CDR3 loop spans 13 amino acids. CDR1 and CDR2 (germline): SGHTA, FQGNSA. Germline trimming cut 5 bases from V and 2 bases from J; bases unmatched to any gene: 1. The CDR3 DNA reads as TGTGCCAGCAGCCGGGACAGGAACTATGGCTACACCTTC. As protein: CASSRDRNYGYTF.

The V and J genes are TRBV15 and TRBJ2-7; 8 positions match TRBD1. In germline, CDR1 is LNHNV, CDR2 YYDKDF (reference sequence). Trimming took 1 base from V and 4 from J; bases not matched to a gene: 6. The CDR3 contains 15 residues. The CDR3 nucleotides are TGTGCCACCAGCAGAGGTCAGGGGGCCGTGTACGAGCAGTACTTC. Protein sequence: CATSRGQGAVYEQYF.

The rearrangement uses TRBV29-1 and TRBJ2-1; TRBD2 matches at 11 bases. The germline CDR1 and CDR2 sequences are SQVTM and ANQGSEA. With V trimmed by 6 bases and J by 1 base, 2 bases remained unmatched. This CDR3 has 14 residues. The CDR3 nucleotides read TGCAGCGTCGCTAGCGGGGGGTCCTACAATGAGCAGTTCTTC. It is translated as CSVASGGSYNEQFF.

V and J are TRBV25-1 and TRBJ2-4, with D perhaps assigned TRBD1 or TRBD2 (5 bases each). This CDR3 region has 17 residues. V lost 0 bases, J lost 0 bases, and 12 bases lay in between. Germline-derived CDR1 and CDR2 are MGHDK and SYGVNS. In DNA, the CDR3 is TGTGCCAGCAGTGAATATGGAGAGGGGCCAGCCAAAAACATTCAGTACTTC. The encoded protein is CASSEYGEGPAKNIQYF.

The V gene is TRBV5-1, the J gene TRBJ2-5; TRBD2 agrees at 8 bases. The V segment lost 4 bases and the J segment 3 bases; nucleotides outside the gene matches: 8. This CDR3 has 15 amino acids. The germline V gene has CDR1 SGHRS and CDR2 YFSETQ. The CDR3, as DNA: TGCGCCAGCAGCCTTGACGGGACTAGAGAAGAGACCCAGTACTTC. This codes for CASSLDGTREETQYF. The full variable domain, completed using reference TRBV5-1 and TRBJ2-5, is KAGVTQTPRYLIKTRGQQVTLSCSPISGHRSVSWYQQTPGQGLQFLFEYFSETQRNKGNFPGRFSGRQFSNSRSEMNVSTLELGDSALYLCASSLDGTREETQYFGPGTRLLVL.